The 10 T cell receptor beta chains below all came from one sample that was sequenced in a study of cytomegalovirus exposure and HLA in healthy donors. PCR primers comprised 60 Vbeta and 13 Jbeta primers. The method was immunoSEQ multiplex PCR; TCRdb's version includes in-frame clones alone and lacks a portion of them. The sample includes roughly 200,000 clones, roughly 80% seen only once; the top ten take about 1.5%. Sequencing was performed on PBMCs. The receptors derive from a woman under 30 in good health and CMV-seronegative.

The chain combines TRBV15 with TRBJ2-3; perhaps TRBD2 as D (7 bases). CDR1 is LNHNV, CDR2 YYDKDF, per germline (reference sequence). CDR3 length: 13 residues. Trimming left V 3 bases short and J 11 bases short, with 15 bases between. DNA of the CDR3: TGTGCCACCAGCAGGGGGGGGGCTTGTCAGCAGTATTTT. This translates into CATSRGGACQQYF.

There are a few counts of this clone. The chain recombines TRBV4-3 with TRBJ2-7, with 7 bases lining up with TRBD2. The CDR3 covers 15 residues. The germline CDR1 and CDR2 sequences are LGHNA and YSLEER. After removal of 4 bases from V and 0 bases from J, the junction contained 6 bases not matched to a gene. CDR3 in amino acids: CASSLGRESSYEQYF. The CDR3 DNA reads TGCGCCAGCAGCCTAGGGCGGGAGTCCTCCTACGAGCAGTACTTC.

This chain joins TRBV4-3 and TRBJ2-5; no definite D call. The assigned J gene may be wrong: the sequence end matches TRBJ2-7 better. There are 15 residues in the CDR3. The germline V gene encodes CDR1 LGHNA and CDR2 YSLEER. In DNA form, the CDR3 reads TGCGCCAGCAGCCAAGAAAACAGCCCTTCCTACGAGCAGTACTTC. As protein: CASSQENSPSYEQYF.

In regard to this clone: The junction shows a germline mismatch at one end, possibly a read error. This sequence joins TRBV7-9 and TRBJ1-1; 9 nucleotides match TRBD1. Germline V gene sequence: CDR1 SEHNR, CDR2 FQNEAQ (reference sequence). CDR3 length equals 15 residues. CDR3 DNA: TGTGCCGGCAGCGGAGGGACAGGGCGGCACACTGAAGCTTTCTTT. As protein: CAGSGGTGRHTEAFF.

The CDR3 coding sequence is TGTGCCAGCAGCTTACTGACTAGCGGGAGCACTAATGAGCAGTTCTTC. It encodes CASSLLTSGSTNEQFF. The V call is TRBV11-3, the J call TRBJ2-1, with 12 bases matching TRBD2. The V gene end was trimmed by 2 bases and the J gene end by 7 bases; junction bases not matched to a gene: 6. The CDR3 has 16 amino acids. Germline V gene lookup returns CDR1 SGHNT and CDR2 YENEEA. Drawing the rest from reference TRBV11-3 and TRBJ2-1, the complete variable domain is EAGVVQSPRYKIIEKKQPVAFWCNPISGHNTLYWYLQNLGQGPELLIRYENEEAVDDSQLPKDRFSAERLKGVDSTLKIQPAELGDSAVYLCASSLLTSGSTNEQFFGPGTRLTVL.

This clone was detected once. The chain joins TRBV28 to TRBJ1-4, with 10 bases aligning to TRBD1. From germline, CDR1 is MDHEN and CDR2 SYDVKM. The V segment lost 6 bases and the J segment 7 bases; nucleotides outside the gene matches: 5. There are 14 residues in the CDR3. The CDR3 nucleotides read TGTGCCAGCAGGACAGGGGGCGGGGGTGAAAAACTGTTTTTT. Protein sequence: CASRTGGGGEKLFF.

The chain is built from TRBV5-4 and TRBJ2-1, with a possible D match to TRBD2 (6 bases). The V gene lost 3 bases and the J gene lost 3 bases, with 16 bases spanning the gap. CDR3 size: 16 residues. CDR1 is SGHNT and CDR2 is YYREEE in the germline V gene (reference sequence). CDR3 sequence reads: CASSSDRDFYYNEQFF. The CDR3 DNA is TGTGCCAGCAGCTCGGACCGGGACTTCTACTACAATGAGCAGTTCTTC. The variable domain in full, completed from reference TRBV5-4 and TRBJ2-1, reads ETGVTQSPTHLIKTRGQQVTLRCSSQSGHNTVSWYQQALGQGPQFIFQYYREEENGRGNFPPRFSGLQFPNYSSELNVNALELDDSALYLCASSSDRDFYYNEQFFGPGTRLTVL.

This clone was detected a few times. The chain combines TRBV19 with TRBJ2-7; possibly TRBD1 for D (6 bases). V lost 6 bases and J 0 bases, leaving 12 bases between the germline ends. The CDR3 contains 14 residues. From germline, CDR1 is LNHDA and CDR2 SQIVND (reference sequence). DNA for the CDR3: TGTGCCAGTAGATCCGGACAGCACTCCTACGAGCAGTACTTC. Translated: CASRSGQHSYEQYF.

The V gene is TRBV9, the J gene TRBJ2-1, with 12 positions matching TRBD2. The V gene end was trimmed by 4 bases and the J gene end by 5 bases; junction bases not matched to a gene: 13. Germline V gene data show CDR1 as SGDLS and CDR2 as YYNGEE. The CDR3 spans 18 residues. This CDR3 is CASSTPSGRAYGDNEQFF. The CDR3 nucleotides read TGTGCCAGCAGCACTCCTAGCGGGAGGGCGTATGGGGACAATGAGCAGTTCTTC. Filled out from reference TRBV9 and TRBJ2-1, the complete variable domain reads DSGVTQTPKHLITATGQRVTLRCSPRSGDLSVYWYQQSLDQGLQFLIQYYNGEERAKGNILERFSAQQFPDLHSELNLSSLELGDSALYFCASSTPSGRAYGDNEQFFGPGTRLTVL.

The chain couples TRBV6-1 to TRBJ2-7; 7 positions agree with TRBD1. Germline CDR1 and CDR2: MNHNS and SASEGT. The J segment lost 4 bases and the V segment lost 6 bases, leaving 6 bases of the junction unmatched. The CDR3 has 13 residues. The CDR3 coding sequence is TGTGCCAGCAGCTGGGACAGCTTTTACGAGCAGTACGTC. Translation: CASSWDSFYEQYV.